Here is one T cell receptor (beta chain) with its context. V shed 5 bases and J shed 2 bases, with 10 bases lying between them. Germline assignment: CDR1 MDHEN and CDR2 SYDVKM. CDR3 length equals 14 residues. The data stem from a study of cytomegalovirus exposure and HLA in healthy donors. 13 Jbeta primers and 60 Vbeta primers were used for the PCR. TCRdb keeps only in-frame clones here, not all; method: immunoSEQ multiplex PCR. This table has about 120,000 clones, 77% appearing once. The rearrangement links TRBV28 to TRBJ1-3; D call uncertain. This clonotype originated in a man younger than 30 in good health and CMV-seropositive. Sequenced material: PBMCs. The CDR3 region has the DNA TGTGCCAGCAGTATAAGGGAGGCTGGAAACACCATATATTTT. It encodes CASSIREAGNTIYF.